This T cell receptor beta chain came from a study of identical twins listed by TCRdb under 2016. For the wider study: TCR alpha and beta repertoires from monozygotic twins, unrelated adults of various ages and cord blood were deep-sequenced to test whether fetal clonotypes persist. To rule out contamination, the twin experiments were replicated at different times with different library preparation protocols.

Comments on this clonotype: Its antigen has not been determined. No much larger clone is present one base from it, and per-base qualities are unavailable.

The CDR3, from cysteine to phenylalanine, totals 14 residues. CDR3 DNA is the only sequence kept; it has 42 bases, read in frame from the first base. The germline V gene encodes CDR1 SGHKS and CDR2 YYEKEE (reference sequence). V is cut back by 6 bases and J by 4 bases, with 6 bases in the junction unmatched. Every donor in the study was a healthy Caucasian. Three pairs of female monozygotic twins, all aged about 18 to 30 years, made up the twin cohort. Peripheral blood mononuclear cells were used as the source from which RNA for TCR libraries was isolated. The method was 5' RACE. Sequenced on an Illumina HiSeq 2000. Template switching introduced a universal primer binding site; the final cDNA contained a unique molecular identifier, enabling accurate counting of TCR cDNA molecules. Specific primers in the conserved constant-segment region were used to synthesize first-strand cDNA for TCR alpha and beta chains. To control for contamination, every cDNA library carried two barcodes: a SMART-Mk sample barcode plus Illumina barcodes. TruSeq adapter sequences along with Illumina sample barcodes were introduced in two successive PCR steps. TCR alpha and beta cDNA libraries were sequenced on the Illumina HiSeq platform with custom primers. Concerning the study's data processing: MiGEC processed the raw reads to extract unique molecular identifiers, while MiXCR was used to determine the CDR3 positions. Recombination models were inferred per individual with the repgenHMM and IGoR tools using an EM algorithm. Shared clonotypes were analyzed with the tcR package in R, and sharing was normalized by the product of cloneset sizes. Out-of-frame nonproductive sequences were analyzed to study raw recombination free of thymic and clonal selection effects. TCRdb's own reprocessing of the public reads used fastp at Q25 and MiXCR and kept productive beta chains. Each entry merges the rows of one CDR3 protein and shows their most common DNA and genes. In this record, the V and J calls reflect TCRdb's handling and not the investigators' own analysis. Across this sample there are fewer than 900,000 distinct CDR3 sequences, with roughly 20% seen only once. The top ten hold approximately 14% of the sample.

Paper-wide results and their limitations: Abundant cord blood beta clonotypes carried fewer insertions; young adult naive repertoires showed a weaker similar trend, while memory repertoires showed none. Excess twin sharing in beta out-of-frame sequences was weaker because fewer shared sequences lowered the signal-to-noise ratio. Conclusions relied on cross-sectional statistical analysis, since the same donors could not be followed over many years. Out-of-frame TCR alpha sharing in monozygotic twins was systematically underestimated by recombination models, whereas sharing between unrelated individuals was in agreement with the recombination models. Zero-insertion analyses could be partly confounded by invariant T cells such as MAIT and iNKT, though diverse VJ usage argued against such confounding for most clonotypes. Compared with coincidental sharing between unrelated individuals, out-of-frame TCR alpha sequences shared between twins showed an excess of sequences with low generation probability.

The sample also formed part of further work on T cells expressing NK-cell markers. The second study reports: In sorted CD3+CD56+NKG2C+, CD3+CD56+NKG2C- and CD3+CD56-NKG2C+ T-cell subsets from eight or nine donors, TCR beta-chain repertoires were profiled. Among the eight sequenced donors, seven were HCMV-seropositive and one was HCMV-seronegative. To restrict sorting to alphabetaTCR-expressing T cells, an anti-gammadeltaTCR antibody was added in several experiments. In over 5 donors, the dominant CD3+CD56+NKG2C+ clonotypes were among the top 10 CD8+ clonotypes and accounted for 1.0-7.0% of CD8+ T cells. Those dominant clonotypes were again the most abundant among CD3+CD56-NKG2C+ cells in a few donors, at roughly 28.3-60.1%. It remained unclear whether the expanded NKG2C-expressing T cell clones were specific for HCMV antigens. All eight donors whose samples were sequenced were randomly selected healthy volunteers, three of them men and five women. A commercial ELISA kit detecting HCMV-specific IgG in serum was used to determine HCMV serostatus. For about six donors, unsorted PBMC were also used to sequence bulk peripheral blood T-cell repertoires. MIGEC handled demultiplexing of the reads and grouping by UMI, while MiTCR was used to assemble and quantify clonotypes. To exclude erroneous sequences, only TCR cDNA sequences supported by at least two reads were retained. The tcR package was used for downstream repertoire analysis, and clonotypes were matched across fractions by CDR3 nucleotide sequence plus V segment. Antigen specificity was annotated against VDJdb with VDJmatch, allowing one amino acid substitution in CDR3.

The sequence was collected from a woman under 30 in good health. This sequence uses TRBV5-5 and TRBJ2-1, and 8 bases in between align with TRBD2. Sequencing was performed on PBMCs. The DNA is TGTGCCAGCAAGGCGGGGGGATTATACAATGAGCAGTTCTTC. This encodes CASKAGGLYNEQFF.